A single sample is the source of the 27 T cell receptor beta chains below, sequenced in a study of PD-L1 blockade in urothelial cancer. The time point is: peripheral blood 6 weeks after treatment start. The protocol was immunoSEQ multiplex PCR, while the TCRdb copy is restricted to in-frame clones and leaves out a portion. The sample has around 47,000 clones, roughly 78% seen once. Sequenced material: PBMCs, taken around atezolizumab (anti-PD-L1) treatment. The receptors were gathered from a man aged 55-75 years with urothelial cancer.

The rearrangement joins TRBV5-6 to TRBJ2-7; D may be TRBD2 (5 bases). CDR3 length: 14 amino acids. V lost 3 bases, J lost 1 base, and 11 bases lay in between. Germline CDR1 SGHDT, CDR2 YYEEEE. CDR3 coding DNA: TGTGCCAGCAGCTCCCGCCCGGGGTCCTACGAGCAGTACTTC. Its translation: CASSSRPGSYEQYF.

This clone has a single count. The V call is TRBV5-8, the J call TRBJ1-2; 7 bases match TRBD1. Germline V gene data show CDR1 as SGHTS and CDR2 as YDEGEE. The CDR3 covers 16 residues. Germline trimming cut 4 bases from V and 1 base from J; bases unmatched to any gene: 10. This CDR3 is CASSGEQGPLNYGYTF. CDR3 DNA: TGTGCCAGCAGCGGGGAACAGGGGCCCCTTAACTATGGCTACACCTTC. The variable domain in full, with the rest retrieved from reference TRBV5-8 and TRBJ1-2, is EAGVTQSPTHLIKTRGQQATLRCSPISGHTSVYWYQQALGLGLQFLLWYDEGEERNRGNFPPRFSGRQFPNYSSELNVNALELEDSALYLCASSGEQGPLNYGYTFGSGTRLTVV.

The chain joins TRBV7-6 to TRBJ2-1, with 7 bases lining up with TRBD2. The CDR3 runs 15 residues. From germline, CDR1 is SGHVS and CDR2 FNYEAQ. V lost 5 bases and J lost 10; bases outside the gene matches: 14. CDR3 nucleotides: TGTGCCAGCAGCGGAGGGACTACAGCTATGGTCGAGCAGTTCTTC. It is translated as CASSGGTTAMVEQFF.

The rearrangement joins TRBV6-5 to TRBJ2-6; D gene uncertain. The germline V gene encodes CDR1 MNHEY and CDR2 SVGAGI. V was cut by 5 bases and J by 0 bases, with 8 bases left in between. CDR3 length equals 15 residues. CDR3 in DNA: TGTGCCAGCAGTGTACAGATCTCTGGGGCCAACGTCCTGACTTTC. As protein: CASSVQISGANVLTF.

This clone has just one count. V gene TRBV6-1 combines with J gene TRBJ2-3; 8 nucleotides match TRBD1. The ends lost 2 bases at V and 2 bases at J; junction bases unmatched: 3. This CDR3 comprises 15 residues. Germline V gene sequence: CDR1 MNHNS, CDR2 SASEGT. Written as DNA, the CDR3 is TGTGCCAGCAGTGAACATCAGGGGGCCACAGATACGCAGTATTTT. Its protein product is CASSEHQGATDTQYF.

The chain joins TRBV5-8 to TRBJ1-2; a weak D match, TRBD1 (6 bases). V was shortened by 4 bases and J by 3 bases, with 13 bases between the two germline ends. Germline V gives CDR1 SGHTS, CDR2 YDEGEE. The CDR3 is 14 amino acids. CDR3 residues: CASSQGHSYYGYTF. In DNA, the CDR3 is TGTGCCAGCAGCCAGGGACACAGCTACTATGGCTACACCTTC. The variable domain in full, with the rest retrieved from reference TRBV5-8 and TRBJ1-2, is EAGVTQSPTHLIKTRGQQATLRCSPISGHTSVYWYQQALGLGLQFLLWYDEGEERNRGNFPPRFSGRQFPNYSSELNVNALELEDSALYLCASSQGHSYYGYTFGSGTRLTVV.

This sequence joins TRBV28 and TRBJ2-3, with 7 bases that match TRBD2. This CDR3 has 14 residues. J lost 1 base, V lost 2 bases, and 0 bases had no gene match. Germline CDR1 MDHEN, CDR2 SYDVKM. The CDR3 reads CASSLRGGTDTQYF. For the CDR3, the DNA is TGTGCCAGCAGTTTACGGGGGGGCACAGATACGCAGTATTTT.

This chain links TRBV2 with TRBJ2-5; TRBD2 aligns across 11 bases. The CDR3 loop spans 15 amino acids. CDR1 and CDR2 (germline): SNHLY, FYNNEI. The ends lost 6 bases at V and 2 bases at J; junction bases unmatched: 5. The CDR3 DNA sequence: TGTGCCAGCAGCGCTCGACTAGCGGGGCAAGAGACCCAGTACTTC. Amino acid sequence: CASSARLAGQETQYF.

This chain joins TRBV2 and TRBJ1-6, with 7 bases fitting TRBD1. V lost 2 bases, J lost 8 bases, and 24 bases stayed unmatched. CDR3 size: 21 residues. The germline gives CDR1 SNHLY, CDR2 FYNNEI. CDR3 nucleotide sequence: TGTGCCAGCAGTGAATGGACATGGCGACAGGGTGGCCCGGTCGGAGATTCACCCCTCCACTTT. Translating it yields CASSEWTWRQGGPVGDSPLHF.

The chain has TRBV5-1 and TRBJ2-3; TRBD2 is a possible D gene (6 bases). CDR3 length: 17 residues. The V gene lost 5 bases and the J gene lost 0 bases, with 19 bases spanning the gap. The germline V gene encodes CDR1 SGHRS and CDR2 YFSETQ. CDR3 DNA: TGCGCCAGCAGACGGGCAGCAGGACTAACTAGCACAGATACGCAGTATTTT. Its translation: CASRRAAGLTSTDTQYF.

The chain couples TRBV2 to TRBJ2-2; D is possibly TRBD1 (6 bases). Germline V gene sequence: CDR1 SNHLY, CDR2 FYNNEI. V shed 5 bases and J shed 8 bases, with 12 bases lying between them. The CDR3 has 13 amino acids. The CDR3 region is CASSLSGAGELFF. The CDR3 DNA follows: TGTGCCAGCAGTCTATCAGGGGCGGGGGAGCTGTTTTTT.

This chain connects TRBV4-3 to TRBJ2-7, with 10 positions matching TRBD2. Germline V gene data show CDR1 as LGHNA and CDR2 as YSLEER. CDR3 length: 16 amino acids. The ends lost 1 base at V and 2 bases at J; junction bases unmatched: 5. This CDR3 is CASSQVRLAGAYEQYF. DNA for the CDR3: TGCGCCAGCAGCCAAGTAAGGCTAGCGGGGGCCTACGAGCAGTACTTC.

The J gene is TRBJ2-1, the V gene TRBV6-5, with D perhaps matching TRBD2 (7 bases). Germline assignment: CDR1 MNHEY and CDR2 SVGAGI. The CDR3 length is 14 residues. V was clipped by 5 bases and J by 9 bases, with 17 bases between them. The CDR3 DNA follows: TGTGCCAGCAGTCCCCCCGGGGGGCATATTGAGCAGTTCTTC. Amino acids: CASSPPGGHIEQFF.

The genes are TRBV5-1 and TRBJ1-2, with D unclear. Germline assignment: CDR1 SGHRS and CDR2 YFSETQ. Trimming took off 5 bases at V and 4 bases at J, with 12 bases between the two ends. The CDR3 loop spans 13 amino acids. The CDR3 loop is CASSFDKSYGYTF. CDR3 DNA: TGCGCCAGCAGTTTTGACAAAAGCTATGGCTACACCTTC. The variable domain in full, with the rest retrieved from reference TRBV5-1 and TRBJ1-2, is KAGVTQTPRYLIKTRGQQVTLSCSPISGHRSVSWYQQTPGQGLQFLFEYFSETQRNKGNFPGRFSGRQFSNSRSEMNVSTLELGDSALYLCASSFDKSYGYTFGSGTRLTVV.

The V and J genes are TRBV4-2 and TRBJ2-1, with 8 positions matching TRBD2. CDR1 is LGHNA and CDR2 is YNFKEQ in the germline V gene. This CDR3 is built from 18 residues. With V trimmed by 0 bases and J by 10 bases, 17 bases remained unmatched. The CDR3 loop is CASSQDKSGGNRVREQFF. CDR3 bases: TGTGCCAGCAGCCAAGATAAGAGCGGGGGCAACCGAGTGAGGGAGCAGTTCTTC.

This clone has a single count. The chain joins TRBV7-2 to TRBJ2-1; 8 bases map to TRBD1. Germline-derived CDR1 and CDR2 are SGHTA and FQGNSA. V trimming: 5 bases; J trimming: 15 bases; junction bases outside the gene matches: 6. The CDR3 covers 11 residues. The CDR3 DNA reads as TGTGCCAGCAGCCCCGGACAGGGATTGTTCTTC. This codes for CASSPGQGLFF.

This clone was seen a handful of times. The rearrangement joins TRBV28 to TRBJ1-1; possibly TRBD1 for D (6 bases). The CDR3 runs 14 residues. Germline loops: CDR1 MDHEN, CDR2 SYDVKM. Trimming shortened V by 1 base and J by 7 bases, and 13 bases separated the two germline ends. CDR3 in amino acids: CASSLYQGRFEAFF. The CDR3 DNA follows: TGTGCCAGCAGTTTATACCAGGGGCGTTTTGAAGCTTTCTTT.

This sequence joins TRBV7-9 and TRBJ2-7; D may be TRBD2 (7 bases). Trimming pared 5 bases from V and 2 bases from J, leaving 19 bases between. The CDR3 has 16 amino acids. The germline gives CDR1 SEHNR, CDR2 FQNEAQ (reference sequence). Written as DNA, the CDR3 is TGTGCCAGCAGCCGAGGGGGGGGCCTGCGGACCTACGAGCAGTACTTC. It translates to CASSRGGGLRTYEQYF. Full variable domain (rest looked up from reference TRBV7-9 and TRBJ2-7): DTGVSQNPRHKITKRGQNVTFRCDPISEHNRLYWYRQTLGQGPEFLTYFQNEAQLEKSRLLSDRFSAERPKGSFSTLEIQRTEQGDSAMYLCASSRGGGLRTYEQYFGPGTRLTVT.

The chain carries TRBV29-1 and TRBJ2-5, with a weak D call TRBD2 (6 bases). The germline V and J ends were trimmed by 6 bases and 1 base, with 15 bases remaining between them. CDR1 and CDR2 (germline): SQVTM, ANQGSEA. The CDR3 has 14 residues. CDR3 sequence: CSVQLGGRQETQYF. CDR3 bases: TGCAGCGTCCAGCTCGGGGGACGCCAAGAGACCCAGTACTTC.

For the CDR3, the DNA is TGTGCCAGCACCATGACAGTGTTCTACGAGCAGTACTTC. This encodes CASTMTVFYEQYF. The chain couples TRBV6-4 to TRBJ2-7; D might be TRBD1 (5 bases). Trimming shortened V by 7 bases and J by 3 bases, and 13 bases separated the two germline ends. This CDR3 spans 13 amino acids. Germline V lookup: CDR1 MRHNA, CDR2 SNTAGT.

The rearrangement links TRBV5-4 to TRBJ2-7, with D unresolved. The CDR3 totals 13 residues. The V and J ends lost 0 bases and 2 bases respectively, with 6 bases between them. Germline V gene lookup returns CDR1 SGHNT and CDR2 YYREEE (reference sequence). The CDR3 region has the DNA TGTGCCAGCAGCTTGGACGGAGCCTACGAGCAGTACTTC. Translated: CASSLDGAYEQYF.

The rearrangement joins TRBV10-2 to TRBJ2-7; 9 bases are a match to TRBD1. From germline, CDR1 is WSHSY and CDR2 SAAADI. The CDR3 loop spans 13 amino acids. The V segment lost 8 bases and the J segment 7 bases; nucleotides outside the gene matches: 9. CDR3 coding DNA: TGCGCCAGCGGAACAGGGGGCGCGAGGGAGCAGTACTTC. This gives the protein CASGTGGAREQYF.

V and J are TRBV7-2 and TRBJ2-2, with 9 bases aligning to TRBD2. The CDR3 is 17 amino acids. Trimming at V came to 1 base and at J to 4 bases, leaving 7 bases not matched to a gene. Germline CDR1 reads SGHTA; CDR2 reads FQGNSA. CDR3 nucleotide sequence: TGTGCCAGCAGCTTAGTCCCCCTAGCGGGGTCCACCGGGGAGCTGTTTTTT. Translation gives CASSLVPLAGSTGELFF.

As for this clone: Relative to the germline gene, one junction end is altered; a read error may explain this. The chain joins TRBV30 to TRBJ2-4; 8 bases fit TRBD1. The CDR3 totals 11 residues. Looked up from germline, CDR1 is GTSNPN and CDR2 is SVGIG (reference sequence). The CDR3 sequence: CAWSVARGRFF. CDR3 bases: TGTGCCTGGAGTGTAGCCAGGGGGCGATTCTTC.

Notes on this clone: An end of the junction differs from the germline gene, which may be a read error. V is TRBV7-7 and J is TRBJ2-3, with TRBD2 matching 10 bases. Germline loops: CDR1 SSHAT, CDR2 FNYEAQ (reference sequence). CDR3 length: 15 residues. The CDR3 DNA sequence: TGTGCTAGCAGCCGAGGACTAGCGGGCACAGATACGCAGTATTTT. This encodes CASSRGLAGTDTQYF.

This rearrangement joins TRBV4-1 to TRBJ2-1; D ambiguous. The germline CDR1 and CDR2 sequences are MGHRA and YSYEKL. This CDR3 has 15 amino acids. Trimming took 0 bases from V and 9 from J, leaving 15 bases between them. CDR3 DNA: TGCGCCAGCAGCCAAGAGACTTCCACATCACGTGAGCAGTTCTTC. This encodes CASSQETSTSREQFF.

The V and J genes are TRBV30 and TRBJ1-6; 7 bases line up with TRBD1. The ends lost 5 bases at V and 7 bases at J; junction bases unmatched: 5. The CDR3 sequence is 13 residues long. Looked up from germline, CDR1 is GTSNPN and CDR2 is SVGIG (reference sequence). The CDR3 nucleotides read TGTGCCTGGGCGACAGGGTTAAATTCACCCCTCCACTTT. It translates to CAWATGLNSPLHF.